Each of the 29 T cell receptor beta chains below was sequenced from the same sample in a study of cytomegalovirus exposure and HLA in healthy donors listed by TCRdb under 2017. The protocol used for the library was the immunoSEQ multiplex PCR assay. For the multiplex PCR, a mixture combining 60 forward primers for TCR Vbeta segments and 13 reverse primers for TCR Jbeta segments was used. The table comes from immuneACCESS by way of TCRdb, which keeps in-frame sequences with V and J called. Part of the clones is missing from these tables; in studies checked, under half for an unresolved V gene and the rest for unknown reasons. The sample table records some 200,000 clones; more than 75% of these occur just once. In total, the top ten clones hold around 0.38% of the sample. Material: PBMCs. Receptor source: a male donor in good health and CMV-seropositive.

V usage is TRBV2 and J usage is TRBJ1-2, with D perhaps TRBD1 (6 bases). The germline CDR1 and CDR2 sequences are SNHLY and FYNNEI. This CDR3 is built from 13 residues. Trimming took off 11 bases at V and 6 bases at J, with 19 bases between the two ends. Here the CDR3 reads CADRDTGFNGYTF. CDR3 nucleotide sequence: TGTGCCGACCGGGACACGGGCTTTAATGGCTACACCTTC.

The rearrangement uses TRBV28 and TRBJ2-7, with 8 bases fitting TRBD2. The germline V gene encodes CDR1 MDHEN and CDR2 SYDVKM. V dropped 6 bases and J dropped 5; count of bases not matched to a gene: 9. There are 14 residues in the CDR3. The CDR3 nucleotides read TGTGCCAGCAGCCCACTAGCGGAAAAAAACGAGCAGTACTTC. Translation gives CASSPLAEKNEQYF. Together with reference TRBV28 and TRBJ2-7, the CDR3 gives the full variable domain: DVKVTQSSRYLVKRTGEKVFLECVQDMDHENMFWYRQDPGLGLRLIYFSYDVKMKEKGDIPEGYSVSREKKERFSLILESASTNQTSMYLCASSPLAEKNEQYFGPGTRLTVT.

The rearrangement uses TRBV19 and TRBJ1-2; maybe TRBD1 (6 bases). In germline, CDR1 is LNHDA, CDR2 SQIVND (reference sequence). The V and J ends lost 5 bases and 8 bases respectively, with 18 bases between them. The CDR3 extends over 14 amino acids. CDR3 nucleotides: TGTGCCAGTAGTCCCCCCAGGGGTAGGGGCGGCTACACCTTC. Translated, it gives CASSPPRGRGGYTF.

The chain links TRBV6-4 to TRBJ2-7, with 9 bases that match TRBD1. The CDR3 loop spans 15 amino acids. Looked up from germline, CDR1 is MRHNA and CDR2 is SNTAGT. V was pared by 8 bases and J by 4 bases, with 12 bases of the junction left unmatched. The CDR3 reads CASHLRGQGRYEQYF. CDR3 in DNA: TGTGCCAGCCACCTCAGAGGACAGGGGCGTTACGAGCAGTACTTC.

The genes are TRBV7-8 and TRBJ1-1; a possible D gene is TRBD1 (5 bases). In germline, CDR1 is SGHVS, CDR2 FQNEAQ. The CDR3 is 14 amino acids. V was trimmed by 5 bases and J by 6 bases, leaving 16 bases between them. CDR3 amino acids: CASSPSGGVAEAFF. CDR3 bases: TGTGCCAGCAGCCCGAGTGGGGGGGTGGCTGAAGCTTTCTTT.

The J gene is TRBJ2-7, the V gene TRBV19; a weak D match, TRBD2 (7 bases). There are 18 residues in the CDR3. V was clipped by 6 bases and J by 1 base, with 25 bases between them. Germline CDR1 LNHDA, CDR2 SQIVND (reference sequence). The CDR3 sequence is CASSRIGGESLASYEQYF. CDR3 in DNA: TGTGCCAGTAGCAGGATAGGGGGGGAGAGCCTGGCTTCCTACGAGCAGTACTTC.

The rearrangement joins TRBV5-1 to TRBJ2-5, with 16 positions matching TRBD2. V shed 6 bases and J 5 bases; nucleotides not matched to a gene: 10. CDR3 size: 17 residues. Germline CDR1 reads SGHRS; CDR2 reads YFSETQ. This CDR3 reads CASTSSGTSGGAETQYF. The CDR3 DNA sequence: TGCGCCAGCACCTCCTCGGGGACTAGCGGGGGGGCGGAGACCCAGTACTTC.

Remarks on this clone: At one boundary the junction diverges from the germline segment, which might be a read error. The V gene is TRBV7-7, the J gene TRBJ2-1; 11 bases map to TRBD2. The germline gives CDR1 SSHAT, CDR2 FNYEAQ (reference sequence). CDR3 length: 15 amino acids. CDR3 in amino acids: CASSALAGGLNEQFF. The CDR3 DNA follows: TGTGCTAGCAGCGCCCTAGCGGGAGGCCTCAATGAGCAGTTCTTC. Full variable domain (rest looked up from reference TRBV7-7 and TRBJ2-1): GAGVSQSPRYKVTKRGQDVTLRCDPISSHATLYWYQQALGQGPEFLTYFNYEAQPDKSGLPSDRFSAERPEGSISTLTIQRTEQRDSAMYRCASSALAGGLNEQFFGPGTRLTVL.

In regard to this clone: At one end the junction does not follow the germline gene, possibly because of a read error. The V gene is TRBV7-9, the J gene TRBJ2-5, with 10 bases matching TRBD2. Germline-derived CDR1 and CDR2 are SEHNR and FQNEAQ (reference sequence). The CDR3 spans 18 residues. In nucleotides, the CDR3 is TGTTCCAGCACCCGGGGGGCTAGCGGGAGAATGGCGCAAGAGACCCAGTACTTC. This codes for CSSTRGASGRMAQETQYF.

DNA of the CDR3: TGTGCCAGCAGCCTTTTAGGGGTGCCTATGAGCTCTGGGGCCAACGTCCTGACTTTC. Its protein is CASSLLGVPMSSGANVLTF. J is TRBJ2-6 and V is TRBV7-2, with D perhaps matching TRBD1 (5 bases). This CDR3 spans 19 amino acids. The germline V and J ends were trimmed by 5 bases and 0 bases, with 20 bases remaining between them. CDR1 SGHTA and CDR2 FQGNSA come from the germline V gene.

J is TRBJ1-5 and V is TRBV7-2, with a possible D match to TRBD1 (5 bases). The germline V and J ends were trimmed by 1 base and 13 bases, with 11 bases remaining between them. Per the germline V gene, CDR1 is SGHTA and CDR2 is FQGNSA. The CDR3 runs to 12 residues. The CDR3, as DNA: TGTGCCAGCAGCTTAGAGGCAGGGAATCAGCATTTT. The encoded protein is CASSLEAGNQHF.

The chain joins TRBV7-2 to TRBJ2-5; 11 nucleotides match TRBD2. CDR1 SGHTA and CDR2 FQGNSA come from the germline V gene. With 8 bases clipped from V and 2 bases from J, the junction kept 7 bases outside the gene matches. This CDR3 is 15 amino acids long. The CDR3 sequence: CASHSSGRKQETQYF. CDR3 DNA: TGTGCCAGCCATTCTAGCGGGAGGAAACAAGAGACCCAGTACTTC.

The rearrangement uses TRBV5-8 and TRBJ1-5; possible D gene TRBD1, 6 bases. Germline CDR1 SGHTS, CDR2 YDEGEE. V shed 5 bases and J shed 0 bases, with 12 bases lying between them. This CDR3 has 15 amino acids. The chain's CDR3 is CASRAGHYSNQPQHF. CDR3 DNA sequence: TGTGCCAGCAGAGCGGGACATTATAGCAATCAGCCCCAGCATTTT.

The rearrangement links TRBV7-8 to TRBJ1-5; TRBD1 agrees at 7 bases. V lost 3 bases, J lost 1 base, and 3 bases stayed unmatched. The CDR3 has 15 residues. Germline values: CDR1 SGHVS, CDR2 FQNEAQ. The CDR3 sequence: CASSLTGSSNQPQHF. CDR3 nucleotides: TGTGCCAGCAGCTTGACAGGGTCCAGCAATCAGCCCCAGCATTTT. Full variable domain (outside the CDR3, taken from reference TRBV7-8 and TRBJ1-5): GAGVSQSPRYKVAKRGQDVALRCDPISGHVSLFWYQQALGQGPEFLTYFQNEAQLDKSGLPSDRFFAERPEGSVSTLKIQRTQQEDSAVYLCASSLTGSSNQPQHFGDGTRLSIL.

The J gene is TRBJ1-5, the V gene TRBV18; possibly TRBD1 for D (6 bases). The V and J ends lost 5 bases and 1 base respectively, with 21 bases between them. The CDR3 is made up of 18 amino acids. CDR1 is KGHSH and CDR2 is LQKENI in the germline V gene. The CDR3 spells CASSWTSGTGSSNQPQHF. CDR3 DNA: TGTGCCAGCTCATGGACGTCCGGCACAGGGTCGAGCAATCAGCCCCAGCATTTT.

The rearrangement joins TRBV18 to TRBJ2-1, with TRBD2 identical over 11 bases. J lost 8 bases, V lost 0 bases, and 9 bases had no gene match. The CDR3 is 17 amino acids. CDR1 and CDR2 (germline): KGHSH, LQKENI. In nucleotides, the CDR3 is TGTGCCAGCTCACCACCCGGACTAGCGGGCGGGTCGGATGAGCAGTTCTTC. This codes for CASSPPGLAGGSDEQFF.

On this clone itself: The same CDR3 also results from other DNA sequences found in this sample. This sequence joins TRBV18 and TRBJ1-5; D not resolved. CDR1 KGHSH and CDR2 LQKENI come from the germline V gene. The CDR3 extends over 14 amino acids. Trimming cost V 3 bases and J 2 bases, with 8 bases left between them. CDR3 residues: CASSPAGGNQPQHF. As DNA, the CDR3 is TGTGCCAGCTCACCGGCGGGTGGCAATCAGCCCCAGCATTTT.

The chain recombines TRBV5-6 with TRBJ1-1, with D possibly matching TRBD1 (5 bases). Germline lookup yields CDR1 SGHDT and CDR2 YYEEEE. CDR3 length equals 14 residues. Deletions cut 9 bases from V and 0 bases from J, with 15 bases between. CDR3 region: CATKPWGVNTEAFF. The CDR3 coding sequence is TGTGCCACAAAACCCTGGGGGGTGAACACTGAAGCTTTCTTT.

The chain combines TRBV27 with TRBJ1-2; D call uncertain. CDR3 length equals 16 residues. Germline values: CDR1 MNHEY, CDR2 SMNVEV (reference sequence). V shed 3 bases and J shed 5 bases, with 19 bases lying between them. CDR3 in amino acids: CASSFNIPGRKYGYTF. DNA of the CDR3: TGTGCCAGCAGTTTTAACATACCTGGGCGAAAATATGGCTACACCTTC.

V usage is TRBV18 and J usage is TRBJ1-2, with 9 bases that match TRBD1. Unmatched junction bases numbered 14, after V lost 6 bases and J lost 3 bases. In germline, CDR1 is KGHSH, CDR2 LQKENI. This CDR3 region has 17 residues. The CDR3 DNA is TGTGCCAGCTCGGCCGGGACAGGGAGTGGGGCAGACTATGGCTACACCTTC. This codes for CASSAGTGSGADYGYTF.

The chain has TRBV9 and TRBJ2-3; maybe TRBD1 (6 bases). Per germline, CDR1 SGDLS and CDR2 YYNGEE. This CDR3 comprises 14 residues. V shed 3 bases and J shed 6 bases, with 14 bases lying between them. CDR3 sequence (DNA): TGTGCCAGCAGCGCTTACAGGGACGTGGATACGCAGTATTTT. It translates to CASSAYRDVDTQYF. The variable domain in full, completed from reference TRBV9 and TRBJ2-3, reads DSGVTQTPKHLITATGQRVTLRCSPRSGDLSVYWYQQSLDQGLQFLIQYYNGEERAKGNILERFSAQQFPDLHSELNLSSLELGDSALYFCASSAYRDVDTQYFGPGTRLTVL.

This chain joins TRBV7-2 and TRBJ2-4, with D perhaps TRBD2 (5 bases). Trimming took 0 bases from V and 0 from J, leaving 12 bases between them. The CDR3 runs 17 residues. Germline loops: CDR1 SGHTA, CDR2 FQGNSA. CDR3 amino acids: CASSLAGGPRAKNIQYF. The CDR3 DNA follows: TGTGCCAGCAGCTTAGCCGGCGGGCCTAGAGCCAAAAACATTCAGTACTTC.

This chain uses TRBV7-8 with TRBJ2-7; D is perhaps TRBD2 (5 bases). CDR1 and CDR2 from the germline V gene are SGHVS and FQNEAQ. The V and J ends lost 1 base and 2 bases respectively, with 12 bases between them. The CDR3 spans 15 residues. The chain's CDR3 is CASSLVAINAYEQYF. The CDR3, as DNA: TGTGCCAGCAGCTTAGTAGCGATCAATGCCTACGAGCAGTACTTC. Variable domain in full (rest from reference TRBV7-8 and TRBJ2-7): GAGVSQSPRYKVAKRGQDVALRCDPISGHVSLFWYQQALGQGPEFLTYFQNEAQLDKSGLPSDRFFAERPEGSVSTLKIQRTQQEDSAVYLCASSLVAINAYEQYFGPGTRLTVT.

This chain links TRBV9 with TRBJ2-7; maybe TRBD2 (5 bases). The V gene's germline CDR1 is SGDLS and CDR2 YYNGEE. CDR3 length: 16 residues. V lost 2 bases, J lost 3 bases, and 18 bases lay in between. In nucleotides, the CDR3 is TGTGCCAGCAGCGTCCTCCCGGAGGTCGACGGCTACGAGCAGTACTTC. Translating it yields CASSVLPEVDGYEQYF.

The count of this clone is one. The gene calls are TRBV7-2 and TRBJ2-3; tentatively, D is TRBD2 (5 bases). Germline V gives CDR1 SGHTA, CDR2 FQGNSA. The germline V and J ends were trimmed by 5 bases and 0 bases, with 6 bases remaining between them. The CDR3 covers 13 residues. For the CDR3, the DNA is TGTGCCAGCAGCCCGGGGAGCACAGATACGCAGTATTTT. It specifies CASSPGSTDTQYF.

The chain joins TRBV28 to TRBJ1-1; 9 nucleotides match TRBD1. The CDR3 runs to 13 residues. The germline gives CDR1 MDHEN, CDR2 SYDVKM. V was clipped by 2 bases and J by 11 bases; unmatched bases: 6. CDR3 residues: CASSLPDRGVAFF. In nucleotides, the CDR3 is TGTGCCAGCAGTTTACCGGACAGGGGCGTCGCTTTCTTT.

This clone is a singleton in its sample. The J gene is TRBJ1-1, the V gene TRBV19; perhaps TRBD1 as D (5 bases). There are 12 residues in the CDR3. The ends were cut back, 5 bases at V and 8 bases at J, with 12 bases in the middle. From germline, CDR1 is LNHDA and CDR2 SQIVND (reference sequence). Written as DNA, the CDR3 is TGTGCCAGTAGTCTCCCGACAGCCGAAGCTTTCTTT. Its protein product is CASSLPTAEAFF.

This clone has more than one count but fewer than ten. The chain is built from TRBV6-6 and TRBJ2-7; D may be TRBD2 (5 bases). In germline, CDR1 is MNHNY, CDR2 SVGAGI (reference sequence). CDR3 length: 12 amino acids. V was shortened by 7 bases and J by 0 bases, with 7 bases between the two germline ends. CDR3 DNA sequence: TGTGCCAGCACGGGGAGCTCCTACGAGCAGTACTTC. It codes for CASTGSSYEQYF.

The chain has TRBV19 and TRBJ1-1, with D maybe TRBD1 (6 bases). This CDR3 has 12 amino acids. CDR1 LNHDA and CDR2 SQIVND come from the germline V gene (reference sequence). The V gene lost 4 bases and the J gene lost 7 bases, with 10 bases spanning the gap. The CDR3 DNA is TGTGCCAGTAGTAACAGGGAGGGTGAAGCTTTCTTT. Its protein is CASSNREGEAFF.